This T cell receptor (beta chain) comes out of a study of response to subunit inactivated influenza vaccine. The ends lost 4 bases at V and 2 bases at J; junction bases unmatched: 8. CDR1 SGHTA and CDR2 FQGNSA come from the germline V gene. The CDR3 totals 16 residues. TCRdb itself ran the RT-PCR reads through MiXCR, one entry per CDR3 protein. The sample consists of about 780,000 distinct CDR3 sequences, about a fifth of them appearing once. Study-wide findings and caveats: New T cells are recruited in small numbers by each seasonal influenza vaccination, according to the authors' suggestion.

As concerns this clonotype: Antigen unknown.

This TCR derives from a man aged 45-65 years who received an inactivated influenza vaccine. Sequencing was performed on PBMCs from blood, taken more than 4 days after vaccination. The chain is built from TRBV7-2 and TRBJ2-5; TRBD1 aligns across 9 bases. Here the CDR3 DNA reads TGTGCCAGCAGCTCAATTACAGGGGGCTGGCAAGAGACCCAGTACTTC. Translating it yields CASSSITGGWQETQYF.